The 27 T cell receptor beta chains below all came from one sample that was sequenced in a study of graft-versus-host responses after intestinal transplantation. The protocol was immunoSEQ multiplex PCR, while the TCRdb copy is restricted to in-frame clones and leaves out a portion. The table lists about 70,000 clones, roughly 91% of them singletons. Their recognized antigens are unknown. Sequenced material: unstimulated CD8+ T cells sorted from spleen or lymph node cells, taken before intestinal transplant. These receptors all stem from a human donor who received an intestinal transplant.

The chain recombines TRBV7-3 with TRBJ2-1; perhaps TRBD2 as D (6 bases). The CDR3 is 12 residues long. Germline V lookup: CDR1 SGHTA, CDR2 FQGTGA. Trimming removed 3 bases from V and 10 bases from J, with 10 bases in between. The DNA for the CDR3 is TGTGCCAGCAGCTTGGAAGCGGGCGAGCAGTTCTTC. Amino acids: CASSLEAGEQFF.

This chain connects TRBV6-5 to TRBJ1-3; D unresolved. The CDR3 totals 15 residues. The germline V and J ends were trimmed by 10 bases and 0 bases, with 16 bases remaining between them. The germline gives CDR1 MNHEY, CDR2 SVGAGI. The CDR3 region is CATDIRPFSGNTIYF. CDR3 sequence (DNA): TGTGCCACCGACATCAGACCCTTCTCTGGAAACACCATATATTTT.

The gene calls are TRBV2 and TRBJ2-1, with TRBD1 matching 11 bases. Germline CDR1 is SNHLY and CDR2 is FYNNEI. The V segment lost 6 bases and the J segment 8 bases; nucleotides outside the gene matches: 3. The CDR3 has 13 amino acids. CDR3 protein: CASRDRGPDEQFF. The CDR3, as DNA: TGTGCCAGCAGGGACAGGGGGCCCGATGAGCAGTTCTTC.

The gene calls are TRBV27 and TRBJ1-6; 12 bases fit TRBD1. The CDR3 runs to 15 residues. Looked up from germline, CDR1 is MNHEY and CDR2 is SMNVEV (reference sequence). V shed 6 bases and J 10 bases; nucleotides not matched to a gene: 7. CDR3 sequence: CASSWGQGAQSPLHF. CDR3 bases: TGTGCCAGCAGCTGGGGACAGGGGGCACAATCACCCCTCCACTTT.

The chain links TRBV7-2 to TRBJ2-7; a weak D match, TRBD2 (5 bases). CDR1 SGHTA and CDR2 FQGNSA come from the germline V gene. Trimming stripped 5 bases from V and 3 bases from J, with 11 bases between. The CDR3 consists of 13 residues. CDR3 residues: CASSLRGRYEQYF. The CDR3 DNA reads TGTGCCAGCAGCCTCCGGGGTCGCTACGAGCAGTACTTC.

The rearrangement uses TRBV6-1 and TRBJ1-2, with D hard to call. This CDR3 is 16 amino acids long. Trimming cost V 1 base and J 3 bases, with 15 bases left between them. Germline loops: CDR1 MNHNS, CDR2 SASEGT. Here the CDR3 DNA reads TGTGCCAGCAGTGAAGGAGAGGAGGGCCTGGACTATGGCTACACCTTC. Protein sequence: CASSEGEEGLDYGYTF.

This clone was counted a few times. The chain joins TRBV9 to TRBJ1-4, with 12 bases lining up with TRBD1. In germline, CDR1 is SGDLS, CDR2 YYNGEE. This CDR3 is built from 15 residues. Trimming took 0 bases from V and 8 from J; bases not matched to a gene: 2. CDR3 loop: CASSVGGTGGEKLFF. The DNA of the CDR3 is TGTGCCAGCAGCGTAGGCGGGACAGGGGGCGAAAAACTGTTTTTT.

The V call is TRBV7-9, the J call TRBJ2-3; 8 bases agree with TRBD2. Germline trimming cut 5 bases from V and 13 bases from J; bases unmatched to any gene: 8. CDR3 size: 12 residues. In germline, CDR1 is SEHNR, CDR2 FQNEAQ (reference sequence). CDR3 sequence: CASSKPGLDEYF. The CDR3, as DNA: TGTGCCAGCAGCAAACCGGGACTAGACGAGTATTTT.

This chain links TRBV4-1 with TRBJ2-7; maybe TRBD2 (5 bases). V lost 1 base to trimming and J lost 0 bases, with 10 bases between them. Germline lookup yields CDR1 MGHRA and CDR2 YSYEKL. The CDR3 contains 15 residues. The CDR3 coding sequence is TGCGCCAGCAGCCAAGGAATGGGGAGCTCCTACGAGCAGTACTTC. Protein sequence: CASSQGMGSSYEQYF.

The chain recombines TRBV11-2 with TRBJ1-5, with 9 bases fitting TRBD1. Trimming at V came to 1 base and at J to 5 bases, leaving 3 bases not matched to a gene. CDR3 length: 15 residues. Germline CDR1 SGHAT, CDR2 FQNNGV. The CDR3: CASSLGGQGYQPQHF. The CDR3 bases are TGTGCCAGCAGCTTAGGGGGACAGGGATATCAGCCCCAGCATTTT.

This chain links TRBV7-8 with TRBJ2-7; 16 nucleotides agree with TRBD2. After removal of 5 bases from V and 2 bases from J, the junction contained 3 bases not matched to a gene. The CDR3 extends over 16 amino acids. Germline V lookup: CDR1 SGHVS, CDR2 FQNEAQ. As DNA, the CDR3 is TGTGCCAGCAGCCCGGGACTAGCGGGGGGGCCCTACGAGCAGTACTTC. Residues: CASSPGLAGGPYEQYF.

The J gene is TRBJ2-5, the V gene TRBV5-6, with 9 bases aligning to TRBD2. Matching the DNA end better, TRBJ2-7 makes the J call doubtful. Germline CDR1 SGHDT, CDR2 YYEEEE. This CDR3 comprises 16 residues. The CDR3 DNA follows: TGTGCCAGCAGCGGGACCTTAGCGGGGGTCCCCTCCGAGCAGTACTTC. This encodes CASSGTLAGVPSEQYF.

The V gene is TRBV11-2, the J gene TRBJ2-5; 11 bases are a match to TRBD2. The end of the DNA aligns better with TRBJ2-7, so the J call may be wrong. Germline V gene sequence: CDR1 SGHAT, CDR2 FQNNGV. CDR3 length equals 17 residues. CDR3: CASSLTSGGRSSYEQYF. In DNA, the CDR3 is TGTGCCAGCAGCTTAACTAGCGGGGGACGCAGCTCCTACGAGCAGTACTTC.

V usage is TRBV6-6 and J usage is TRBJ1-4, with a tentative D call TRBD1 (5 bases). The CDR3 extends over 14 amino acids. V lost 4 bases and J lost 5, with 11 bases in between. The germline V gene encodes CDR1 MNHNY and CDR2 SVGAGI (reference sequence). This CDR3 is CASSSGGGNEKLFF. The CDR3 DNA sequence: TGTGCCAGCAGTTCCGGGGGGGGGAATGAAAAACTGTTTTTT.

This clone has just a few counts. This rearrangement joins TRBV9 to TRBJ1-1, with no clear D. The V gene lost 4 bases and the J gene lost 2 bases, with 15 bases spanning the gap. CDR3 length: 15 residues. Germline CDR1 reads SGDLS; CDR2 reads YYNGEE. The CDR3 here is CASSRYSEGNTEAFF. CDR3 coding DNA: TGTGCCAGCAGCAGGTACTCAGAGGGCAACACTGAAGCTTTCTTT.

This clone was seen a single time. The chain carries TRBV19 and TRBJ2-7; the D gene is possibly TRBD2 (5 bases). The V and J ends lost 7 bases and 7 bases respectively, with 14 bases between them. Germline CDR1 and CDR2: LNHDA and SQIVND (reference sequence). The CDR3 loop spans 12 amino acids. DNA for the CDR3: TGTGCCAGTATGGCCCTCCCGGGGGAGCAGTACTTC. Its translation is CASMALPGEQYF. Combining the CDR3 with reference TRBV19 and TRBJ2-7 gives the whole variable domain DGGITQSPKYLFRKEGQNVTLSCEQNLNHDAMYWYRQDPGQGLRLIYYSQIVNDFQKGDIAEGYSVSREKKESFPLTVTSAQKNPTAFYLCASMALPGEQYFGPGTRLTVT.

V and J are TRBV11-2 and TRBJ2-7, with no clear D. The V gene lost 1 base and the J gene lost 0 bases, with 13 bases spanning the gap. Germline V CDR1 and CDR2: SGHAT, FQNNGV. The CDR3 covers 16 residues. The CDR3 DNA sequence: TGTGCCAGCAGCTTAGCAGGCAGGTCGAGCTCCTACGAGCAGTACTTC. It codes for CASSLAGRSSSYEQYF. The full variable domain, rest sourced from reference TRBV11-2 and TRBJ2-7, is EAGVAQSPRYKIIEKRQSVAFWCNPISGHATLYWYQQILGQGPKLLIQFQNNGVVDDSQLPKDRFSAERLKGVDSTLKIQPAKLEDSAVYLCASSLAGRSSSYEQYFGPGTRLTVT.

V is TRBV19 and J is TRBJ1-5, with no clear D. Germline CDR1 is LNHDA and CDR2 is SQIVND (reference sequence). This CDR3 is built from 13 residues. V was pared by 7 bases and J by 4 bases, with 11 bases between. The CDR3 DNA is TGTGCCAGTAATTCGGGAGGAAATCAGCCCCAGCATTTT. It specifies CASNSGGNQPQHF.

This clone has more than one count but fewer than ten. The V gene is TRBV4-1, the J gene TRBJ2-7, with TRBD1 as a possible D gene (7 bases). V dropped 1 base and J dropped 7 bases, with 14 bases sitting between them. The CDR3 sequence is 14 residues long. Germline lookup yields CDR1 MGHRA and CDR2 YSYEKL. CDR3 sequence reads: CASSQVEGAEEQYF. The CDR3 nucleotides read TGCGCCAGCAGCCAAGTGGAGGGGGCGGAGGAGCAGTACTTC.

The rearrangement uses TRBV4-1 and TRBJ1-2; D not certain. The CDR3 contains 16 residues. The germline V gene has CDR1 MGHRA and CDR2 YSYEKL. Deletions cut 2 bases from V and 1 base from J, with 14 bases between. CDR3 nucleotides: TGCGCCAGCAGCCAAACCATGACGGGAGTTAACTATGGCTACACCTTC. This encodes CASSQTMTGVNYGYTF.

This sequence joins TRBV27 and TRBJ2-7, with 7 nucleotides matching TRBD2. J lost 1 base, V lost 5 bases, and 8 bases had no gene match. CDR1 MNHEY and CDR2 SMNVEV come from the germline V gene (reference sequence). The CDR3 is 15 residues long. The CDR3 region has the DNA TGTGCCAGCAGTCCCGACTGGGGGGGGTCCTACGAGCAGTACTTC. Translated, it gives CASSPDWGGSYEQYF.

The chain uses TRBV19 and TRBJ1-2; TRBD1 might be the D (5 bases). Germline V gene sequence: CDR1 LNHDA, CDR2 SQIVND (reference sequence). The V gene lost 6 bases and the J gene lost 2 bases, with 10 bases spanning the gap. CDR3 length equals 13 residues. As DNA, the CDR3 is TGTGCCAGTAGAGGGGCGGACAACTATGGCTACACCTTC. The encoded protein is CASRGADNYGYTF.

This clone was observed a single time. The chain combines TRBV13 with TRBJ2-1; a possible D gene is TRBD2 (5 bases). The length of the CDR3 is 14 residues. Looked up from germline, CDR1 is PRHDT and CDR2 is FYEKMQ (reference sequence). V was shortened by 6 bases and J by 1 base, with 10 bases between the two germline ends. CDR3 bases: TGTGCCAGCAGGACCGGAGGATCCTACAATGAGCAGTTCTTC. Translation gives CASRTGGSYNEQFF. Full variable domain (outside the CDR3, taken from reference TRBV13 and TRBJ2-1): AAGVIQSPRHLIKEKRETATLKCYPIPRHDTVYWYQQGPGQDPQFLISFYEKMQSDKGSIPDRFSAQQFSDYHSELNMSSLELGDSALYFCASRTGGSYNEQFFGPGTRLTVL.

CDR3 protein: CASSPGQYYEQYF. CDR3 nucleotides: TGTGCCAGTAGCCCGGGACAGTATTACGAGCAGTACTTC. The chain employs TRBV19 and TRBJ2-7; 7 positions match TRBD1. Trimming at V came to 6 bases and at J to 4 bases, leaving 6 bases not matched to a gene. Germline values: CDR1 LNHDA, CDR2 SQIVND (reference sequence). The CDR3 extends over 13 amino acids. The full variable domain, rest sourced from reference TRBV19 and TRBJ2-7, is DGGITQSPKYLFRKEGQNVTLSCEQNLNHDAMYWYRQDPGQGLRLIYYSQIVNDFQKGDIAEGYSVSREKKESFPLTVTSAQKNPTAFYLCASSPGQYYEQYFGPGTRLTVT.

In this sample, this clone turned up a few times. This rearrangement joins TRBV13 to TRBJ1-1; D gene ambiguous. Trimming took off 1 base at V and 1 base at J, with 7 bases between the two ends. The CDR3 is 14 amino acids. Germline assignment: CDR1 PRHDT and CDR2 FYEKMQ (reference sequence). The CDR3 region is CASSLAGGNTEAFF. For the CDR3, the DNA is TGTGCCAGCAGCTTAGCAGGAGGGAACACTGAAGCTTTCTTT.

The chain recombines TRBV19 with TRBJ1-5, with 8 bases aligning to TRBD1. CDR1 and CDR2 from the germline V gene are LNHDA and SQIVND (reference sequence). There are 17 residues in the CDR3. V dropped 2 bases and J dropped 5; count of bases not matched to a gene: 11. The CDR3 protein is CASSISTTGDWYQPQHF. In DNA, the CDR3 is TGTGCCAGTAGTATATCTACGACAGGGGATTGGTATCAGCCCCAGCATTTT.

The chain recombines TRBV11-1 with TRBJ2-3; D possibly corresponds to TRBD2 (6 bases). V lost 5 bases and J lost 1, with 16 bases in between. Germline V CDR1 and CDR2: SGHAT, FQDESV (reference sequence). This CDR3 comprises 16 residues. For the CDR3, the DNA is TGTGCCAGCAGCCCCATATCGGCTAGCGGCACAGATACGCAGTATTTT. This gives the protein CASSPISASGTDTQYF.